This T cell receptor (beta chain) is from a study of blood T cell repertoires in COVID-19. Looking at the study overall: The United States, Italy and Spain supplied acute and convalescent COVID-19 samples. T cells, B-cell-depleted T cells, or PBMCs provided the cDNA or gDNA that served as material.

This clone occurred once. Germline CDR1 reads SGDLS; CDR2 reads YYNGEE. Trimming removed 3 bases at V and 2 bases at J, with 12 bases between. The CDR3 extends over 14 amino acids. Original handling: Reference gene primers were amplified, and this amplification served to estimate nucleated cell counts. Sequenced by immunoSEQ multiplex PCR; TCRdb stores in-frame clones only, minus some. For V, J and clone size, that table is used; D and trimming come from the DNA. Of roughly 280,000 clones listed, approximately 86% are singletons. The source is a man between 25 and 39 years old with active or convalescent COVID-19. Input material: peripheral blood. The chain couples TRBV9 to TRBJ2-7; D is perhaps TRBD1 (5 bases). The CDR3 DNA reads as TGTGCCAGCAGCGCCAAGACAGAAACCTACGAGCAGTACTTC. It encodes CASSAKTETYEQYF. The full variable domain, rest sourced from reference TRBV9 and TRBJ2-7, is DSGVTQTPKHLITATGQRVTLRCSPRSGDLSVYWYQQSLDQGLQFLIQYYNGEERAKGNILERFSAQQFPDLHSELNLSSLELGDSALYFCASSAKTETYEQYFGPGTRLTVT.